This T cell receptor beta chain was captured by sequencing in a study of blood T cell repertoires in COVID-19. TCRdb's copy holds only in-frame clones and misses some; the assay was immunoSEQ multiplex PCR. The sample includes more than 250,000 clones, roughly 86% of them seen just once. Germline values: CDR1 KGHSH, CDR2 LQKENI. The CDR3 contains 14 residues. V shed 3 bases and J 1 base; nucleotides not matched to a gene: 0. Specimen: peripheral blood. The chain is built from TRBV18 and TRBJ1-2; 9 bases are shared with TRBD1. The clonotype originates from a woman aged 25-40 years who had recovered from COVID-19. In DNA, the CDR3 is TGTGCCAGCTCACCGGGACAGGGTAACTATGGCTACACCTTC. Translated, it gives CASSPGQGNYGYTF.